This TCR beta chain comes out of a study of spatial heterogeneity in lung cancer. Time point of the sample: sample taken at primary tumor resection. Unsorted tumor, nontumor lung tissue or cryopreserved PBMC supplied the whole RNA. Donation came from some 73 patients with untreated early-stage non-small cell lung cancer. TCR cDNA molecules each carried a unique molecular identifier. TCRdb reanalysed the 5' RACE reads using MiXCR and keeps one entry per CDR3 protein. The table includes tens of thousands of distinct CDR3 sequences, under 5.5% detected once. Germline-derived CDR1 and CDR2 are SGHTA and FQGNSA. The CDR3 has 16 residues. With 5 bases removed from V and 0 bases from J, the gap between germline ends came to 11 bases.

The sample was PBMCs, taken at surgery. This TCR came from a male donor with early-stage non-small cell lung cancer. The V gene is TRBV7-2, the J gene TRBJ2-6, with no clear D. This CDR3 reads CASSPTLDSGANVLTF. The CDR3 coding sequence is TGTGCCAGCAGCCCCACCCTTGACTCTGGGGCCAACGTCCTGACTTTC.